A single sample gave rise to the 21 T cell receptor beta chains below, sequenced in a study of T cells in Graves' hyperthyroidism and ophthalmopathy. Amplified TCR beta CDR3 regions derived from RNA transcripts. First-round RT-PCR of the TCR CDR3 relied on the HTBI primer set. Via MiXCR, TCRdb re-called the multiplex PCR reads, giving one row per CDR3 protein. The sample comprises fewer than 650,000 distinct CDR3 sequences, roughly 14% of which are singletons, and approximately 4.2% rests with the top ten. The sequenced material came from blood. The origin of the receptors is a woman aged 40 to 49 with Graves' ophthalmopathy.

V gene TRBV27 combines with J gene TRBJ2-2, with 9 bases lining up with TRBD1. CDR1 is MNHEY, CDR2 SMNVEV, per germline (reference sequence). The CDR3 consists of 14 residues. The V segment lost 8 bases and the J segment 5 bases; nucleotides outside the gene matches: 6. DNA for the CDR3: TGTGCCAGCCCGGGACAGGGTTGGACCGGGGAGCTGTTTTTT. Encoded protein: CASPGQGWTGELFF.

The chain carries TRBV19 and TRBJ1-5; D is unclear. The V end lost 4 bases, the J end lost 9 bases, and 16 bases lay between the germline ends. Germline lookup yields CDR1 LNHDA and CDR2 SQIVND (reference sequence). This CDR3 region has 14 residues. The CDR3 region has the DNA TGTGCCAGTAGTAAGGAGACCGGCGACGGGCCCCAGCATTTT. The encoded protein is CASSKETGDGPQHF.

This clonotype was recorded at least ten times. CDR3 residues: CASSPQGGREGIQYF. The CDR3 region has the DNA TGTGCCAGCAGCCCCCAGGGCGGGAGAGAGGGCATTCAGTACTTC. This chain links TRBV7-2 with TRBJ2-4, with 7 nucleotides matching TRBD2. CDR3 length equals 15 residues. Germline V lookup: CDR1 SGHTA, CDR2 FQGNSA. The junction had 13 bases not matched to a gene; V was cut back by 5 bases and J by 9 bases. Drawing the rest from reference TRBV7-2 and TRBJ2-4, the complete variable domain is GAGVSQSPSNKVTEKGKDVELRCDPISGHTALYWYRQSLGQGLEFLIYFQGNSAPDKSGLPSDRFSAERTGGSVSTLTIQRTQQEDSAVYLCASSPQGGREGIQYFGAGTRLSVL.

This clonotype has ten or more counts. This chain joins TRBV6-5 and TRBJ2-7, with D possibly being TRBD1 or TRBD2 (5 bases each). The CDR3 consists of 18 residues. Germline CDR1 MNHEY, CDR2 SVGAGI. V shed 3 bases and J shed 3 bases, with 24 bases lying between them. The CDR3 DNA reads as TGTGCCAGCAGTTATGGGACCCCCTTCACCCAGGCGTTCTACGAGCAGTACTTC. Translation: CASSYGTPFTQAFYEQYF.

This clonotype was seen many times. The rearrangement uses TRBV7-9 and TRBJ1-2, with 7 nucleotides matching TRBD1. The ends lost 2 bases at V and 6 bases at J; junction bases unmatched: 12. The germline V gene has CDR1 SEHNR and CDR2 FQNEAQ (reference sequence). CDR3 length equals 16 residues. CDR3 amino acids: CASSLSAISTGNGYTF. CDR3 DNA: TGTGCCAGCAGCTTATCTGCCATATCGACAGGGAATGGCTACACCTTC.

The chain links TRBV29-1 to TRBJ2-7; D is possibly TRBD1 (6 bases). The CDR3 contains 14 residues. Per the germline V gene, CDR1 is SQVTM and CDR2 is ANQGSEA. Trimming stripped 5 bases from V and 0 bases from J, with 14 bases between. CDR3 DNA: TGCAGCGTTTGGGACACCCACAGCTCCTACGAGCAGTACTTC. Translated, it gives CSVWDTHSSYEQYF.

This clonotype was detected only a few times. The gene calls are TRBV29-1 and TRBJ1-2; TRBD1 is a possible D gene (5 bases). Germline-derived CDR1 and CDR2 are SQVTM and ANQGSEA. This CDR3 spans 13 amino acids. V lost 4 bases, J lost 2 bases, and 11 bases lay in between. The CDR3 sequence: CSVVLSGNYGYTF. In DNA form, the CDR3 reads TGCAGCGTTGTCCTCTCAGGGAACTATGGCTACACCTTC.

The rearrangement joins TRBV6-1 to TRBJ1-1; no definite D call. V was trimmed by 2 bases and J by 2 bases, leaving 6 bases between them. CDR1 and CDR2 from the germline V gene are MNHNS and SASEGT. The CDR3 consists of 13 residues. The CDR3 loop reads CASSEIGNTEAFF. The CDR3 DNA sequence: TGTGCCAGCAGTGAAATCGGCAACACTGAAGCTTTCTTT.

In regard to this clonotype: This sequence may be a read error, since a much larger clone differs from it by one base. The V call is TRBV19, the J call TRBJ1-1, with unresolved D. V was pared by 11 bases and J by 0 bases, with 13 bases between. The CDR3 has 13 residues. Germline CDR1 is LNHDA and CDR2 is SQIVND (reference sequence). CDR3 bases: TGTGCCTGTAAGGGAAAACTGAACACTGAAGCTTTCTTT. It encodes CACKGKLNTEAFF.

This clonotype was observed a handful of times. This chain uses TRBV29-1 with TRBJ2-7, with D possibly matching TRBD1 (5 bases). Germline V gene lookup returns CDR1 SQVTM and CDR2 ANQGSEA. V lost 5 bases and J 7 bases, leaving 18 bases between the germline ends. This CDR3 is built from 13 residues. CDR3 in amino acids: CSVIRGRANEQYF. DNA of the CDR3: TGCAGCGTTATAAGGGGTCGCGCGAATGAGCAGTACTTC.

In this sample, this clonotype turned up many times. V and J are TRBV20-1 and TRBJ2-7; the D is unclear. The V end lost 3 bases, the J end lost 7 bases, and 10 bases lay between the germline ends. The germline CDR1 and CDR2 sequences are DFQATT and SNEGSKA (reference sequence). CDR3 length equals 11 residues. The CDR3 reads CSASGTVEQYF. CDR3 bases: TGCAGTGCTAGCGGTACTGTGGAGCAGTACTTC.

This clonotype was recorded at least ten times. The rearrangement uses TRBV19 and TRBJ1-1; D is unresolved. The CDR3 is 14 residues long. The germline V gene encodes CDR1 LNHDA and CDR2 SQIVND (reference sequence). Trimming removed 1 base at V and 1 base at J, with 7 bases between. The DNA for the CDR3 is TGTGCCAGTAGTATAGGGGCAGCGAACACTGAAGCTTTCTTT. Amino acid sequence: CASSIGAANTEAFF.

This clonotype was observed at least ten times. The chain employs TRBV12-3 or TRBV12-4 and TRBJ1-6, with no clear D. V lost 6 bases and J 6 bases, leaving 6 bases between the germline ends. This CDR3 is built from 12 residues. The DNA of the CDR3 is TGTGCCAGCAGCCGTCGTAATTCACCCCTCCACTTT. Protein sequence: CASSRRNSPLHF.

Ten or more counts support this clonotype. The chain is built from TRBV27 and TRBJ1-1; D perhaps matches TRBD1 (6 bases). The CDR3 has 12 amino acids. The V gene's germline CDR1 is MNHEY and CDR2 SMNVEV (reference sequence). Trimming cost V 3 bases and J 6 bases, with 8 bases left between them. The CDR3 reads CASSFTGSEAFF. The CDR3 DNA is TGTGCCAGCAGTTTTACAGGGTCTGAAGCTTTCTTT.

A few counts support this clonotype. The genes are TRBV12-3 or TRBV12-4 and TRBJ1-4, with 7 bases identical to TRBD1. The trim removed 8 bases at V and 8 bases at J, leaving 8 bases unmatched. The CDR3 spans 13 residues. The CDR3 spells CASGTVFPEKLFF. The CDR3 DNA follows: TGTGCCAGCGGGACAGTCTTTCCCGAAAAACTGTTTTTT.

This clonotype was detected only a few times. The junction departs from the called germline gene at one end, perhaps through a read error. This chain uses TRBV30 with TRBJ1-1; D is perhaps TRBD1 (5 bases). The V gene's germline CDR1 is GTSNPN and CDR2 SVGIG (reference sequence). CDR3 length: 14 residues. The CDR3 DNA reads as TGTGCCTGGAGTGTAATGGGGGGGAACGCTGAAGCTTTCTTT. Protein sequence: CAWSVMGGNAEAFF.

In this sample, this clonotype turned up many times. The chain has TRBV20-1 and TRBJ1-1; maybe TRBD1 (6 bases). Trimming stripped 5 bases from V and 1 base from J, with 8 bases between. CDR1 and CDR2 (germline): DFQATT, SNEGSKA (reference sequence). This CDR3 region has 12 residues. The CDR3 loop reads CSARRGNTEAFF. The DNA of the CDR3 is TGCAGTGCTCGCAGGGGGAACACTGAAGCTTTCTTT.

This clonotype was seen at least ten times. The chain recombines TRBV27 with TRBJ2-7, with 7 bases identical to TRBD1. The length of the CDR3 is 13 residues. With 9 bases clipped from V and 3 bases from J, the junction kept 8 bases outside the gene matches. CDR1 and CDR2 from the germline V gene are MNHEY and SMNVEV (reference sequence). CDR3 nucleotide sequence: TGTGCCAGGTACCGGGACAGAAACTACGAGCAGTACTTC. Translation gives CARYRDRNYEQYF.

The V call is TRBV4-1, the J call TRBJ2-7; maybe TRBD1 (5 bases). The germline CDR1 and CDR2 sequences are MGHRA and YSYEKL. V gave up 0 bases and J gave up 5 bases, with 11 bases separating them. This CDR3 is built from 14 residues. For the CDR3, the DNA is TGCGCCAGCAGCCAAGATGTGACAGCCCACGAGCAGTACTTC. Its translation: CASSQDVTAHEQYF.

The rearrangement uses TRBV5-1 and TRBJ2-4; 10 bases line up with TRBD2. This CDR3 spans 20 amino acids. Germline CDR1 reads SGHRS; CDR2 reads YFSETQ. V shed 4 bases, J shed 0 bases, and the junction held 16 bases outside the gene matches. CDR3 protein: CASSPKPLAGVGLAKNIQYF. CDR3 sequence (DNA): TGCGCCAGCAGCCCGAAACCCCTAGCGGGAGTGGGCCTAGCCAAAAACATTCAGTACTTC.

The CDR3 protein is CASSQEQWTGYEQYF. CDR3 in DNA: TGTGCCAGCAGCCAAGAACAATGGACGGGCTACGAGCAGTACTTC. The rearrangement uses TRBV3-1 and TRBJ2-7, with D unclear. In germline, CDR1 is LGHDT, CDR2 YNNKEL (reference sequence). This CDR3 has 15 residues. Between the trimmed V and J ends, which lost 0 bases and 3 bases, there was a span of 12 bases.